The text below deals with one T cell receptor (beta chain). Its antigen is unidentified. The sample comes from a study of cytomegalovirus exposure and HLA in healthy donors. Findings and caveats of the study: HLA-A and HLA-B allele assignments for most subjects were reportedly predicted accurately using TCR beta sequences. Most TCR sequences showed up rarely, but some public TCRs showed up in many donors.

With 3 bases removed from V and 6 bases from J, the gap between germline ends came to 14 bases. This CDR3 spans 14 amino acids. Germline CDR1 and CDR2: KGHSH and LQKENI. 13 Jbeta primers and 60 Vbeta primers were used for the PCR. Repertoires were generated with immunoSEQ multiplex PCR, while TCRdb's copy carries only in-frame clones and drops some. The table records hundreds of thousands of clones, approximately 79% of them present only once. The TCR comes from a male donor in good health and CMV-seronegative. What was sequenced was PBMCs. The V call is TRBV18, the J call TRBJ1-2, with D possibly matching TRBD1 (5 bases). CDR3 coding DNA: TGTGCCAGCTCACCGGCGGCAGGGCCTAATGGCTACACCTTC. It specifies CASSPAAGPNGYTF.